Reported below is one T cell receptor beta chain. These data come from a study of blood T cell repertoires in COVID-19. In the study overall: From the United States, Italy and Spain came samples of acute and convalescent COVID-19. T cells, B-cell-depleted T cells, or PBMCs supplied cDNA or gDNA.

Original processing notes: Nucleated cell number was recorded as an estimate derived from reference gene primer amplification. Profiled with immunoSEQ multiplex PCR; TCRdb holds only in-frame clones, not every one. Clone size and the V and J calls come from that table; the DNA yielded D and trimming. Of roughly 62,000 clones in the sample, more than 75% are singletons; the top ten hold approximately 0.99%. Looked up from germline, CDR1 is MGHRA and CDR2 is YSYEKL. The CDR3 consists of 11 residues. With 4 bases removed from V and 10 bases from J, the gap between germline ends came to 8 bases. The specimen was peripheral blood. This chain uses TRBV4-1 with TRBJ2-1; no clear D gene. This sequence was found in a man aged 65-85 years with acute or convalescent COVID-19. CDR3 sequence reads: CASSLLQEQFF. For the CDR3, the DNA is TGCGCCAGCAGCCTACTGCAAGAGCAGTTCTTC.